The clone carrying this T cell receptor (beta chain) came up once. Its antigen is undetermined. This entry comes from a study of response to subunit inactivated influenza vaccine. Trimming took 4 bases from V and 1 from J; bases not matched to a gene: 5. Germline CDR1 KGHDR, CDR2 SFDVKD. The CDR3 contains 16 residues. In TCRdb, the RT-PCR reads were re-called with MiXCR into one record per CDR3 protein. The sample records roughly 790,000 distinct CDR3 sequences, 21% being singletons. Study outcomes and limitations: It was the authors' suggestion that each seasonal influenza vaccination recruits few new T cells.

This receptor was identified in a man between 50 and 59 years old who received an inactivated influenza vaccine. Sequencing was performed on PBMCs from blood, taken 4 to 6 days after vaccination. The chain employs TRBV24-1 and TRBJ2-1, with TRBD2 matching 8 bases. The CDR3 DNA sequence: TGTGCCACCAGTGAACGGGGACTAGGGTCCTACAATGAGCAGTTCTTC. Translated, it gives CATSERGLGSYNEQFF.